This TCR beta chain originates from a study of cytomegalovirus exposure and HLA in healthy donors. The CDR3 loop spans 16 amino acids. The V and J ends lost 0 bases and 5 bases respectively, with 14 bases between them. The germline gives CDR1 LGHNA, CDR2 YNFKEQ. Study conclusions and caveats: In a later analysis, TCR beta V- and J-gene trimming showed a link to a missense DCLRE1C variant. In an earlier analysis, most TCR beta V segments were productive about 87% or about 30% of the time.

The PCR ran on 60 Vbeta and 13 Jbeta primers. The repertoire was sequenced with immunoSEQ multiplex PCR; TCRdb's copy has only in-frame clones and lacks some. Of 120,000 or so clones in the sample, about three quarters were seen once. About this clone itself: Its specificity is not known.

The TCR was taken from a woman in her thirties or forties in good health and CMV-seronegative. Specimen: PBMCs. The chain joins TRBV4-2 to TRBJ1-5; no clear D gene. The CDR3: CASSQDEGNSYQPQHF. The CDR3 region has the DNA TGTGCCAGCAGCCAAGATGAAGGAAACAGCTATCAGCCCCAGCATTTT.